This entry lists 30 T cell receptor beta chains sequenced from one sample in a study of vaccination and CD4 T cells after COVID-19. With the Oncomine TCR Beta short-read assay, DNA from cultured CD4+ T cells was sequenced. TCRdb itself ran the PCR reads through MiXCR, one entry per CDR3 protein. The sample has some 11,000 distinct CDR3 sequences; 38% are singletons. Treatment specified: approximately nine-day PBMC culture with coronavirus spike peptide pools or control peptides (ViraFEST assay). These receptors' antigens are unknown. The source material was cultured CD4+ T cells from blood. The receptors were gathered from a human donor with COVID-19.

This clonotype came up a few times. The chain combines TRBV6-4 with TRBJ1-6, with a tentative D call TRBD1 (5 bases). Trimming left V 8 bases short and J 11 bases short, with 25 bases between. This CDR3 spans 16 amino acids. Germline lookup yields CDR1 MRHNA and CDR2 SNTAGT. The CDR3 nucleotides read TGTGCCAGCTCCGAAGGCCTCAGGGAAAATTTGACACCCCTCCACTTT. It translates to CASSEGLRENLTPLHF.

This CDR3 reads CASSLAGKGYVGTEQYF. The DNA of the CDR3 is TGTGCCAGCAGCTTAGCGGGTAAAGGGTACGTGGGGACCGAGCAGTACTTC. This chain connects TRBV7-8 to TRBJ2-7, with D perhaps being TRBD1 or TRBD2 (5 bases each). This CDR3 has 17 amino acids. Trimming took off 0 bases at V and 6 bases at J, with 21 bases between the two ends. Germline V gene sequence: CDR1 SGHVS, CDR2 FQNEAQ.

This clonotype came up a few times. The rearrangement joins TRBV6-1 to TRBJ1-5; TRBD1 matches at 8 bases. The CDR3 is 14 residues long. Unmatched junction bases numbered 5, after V lost 8 bases and J lost 2 bases. Germline V gene lookup returns CDR1 MNHNS and CDR2 SASEGT. The CDR3 bases are TGTGCCAGCCGGAAGACAGGGGGCAATCAGCCCCAGCATTTT. Translating it yields CASRKTGGNQPQHF.

The V and J genes are TRBV30 and TRBJ1-2; 8 bases align to TRBD1. Trimming cost V 2 bases and J 4 bases; bases outside gene matches: 9. The CDR3 spans 15 residues. Looked up from germline, CDR1 is GTSNPN and CDR2 is SVGIG (reference sequence). The CDR3 loop is CAWSHPLTGAYGYTF. In DNA, the CDR3 is TGTGCCTGGAGTCATCCACTGACAGGGGCCTATGGCTACACCTTC.

This clonotype came up a few times. This chain uses TRBV11-2 with TRBJ2-3; the match to TRBD1 covers 7 bases. The CDR3 has 14 residues. Germline V gives CDR1 SGHAT, CDR2 FQNNGV. The V and J ends lost 0 bases and 4 bases, in that order; junction bases with no gene match: 1. CDR3 in amino acids: CASSLDRGPDTQYF. CDR3 bases: TGTGCCAGCAGCTTAGATAGGGGGCCAGATACGCAGTATTTT.

The genes are TRBV5-4 and TRBJ1-1; 11 nucleotides agree with TRBD1. The J segment lost 6 bases and the V segment lost 6 bases, leaving 13 bases of the junction unmatched. Germline V lookup: CDR1 SGHNT, CDR2 YYREEE (reference sequence). The CDR3 has 16 residues. The CDR3 spells CASKRFRDRGISEAFF. In DNA form, the CDR3 reads TGTGCCAGCAAAAGGTTCCGGGACAGGGGGATATCTGAAGCTTTCTTT.

This clonotype was seen only a few times. The chain couples TRBV19 to TRBJ2-3, with a weak D call TRBD2 (6 bases). Per the germline V gene, CDR1 is LNHDA and CDR2 is SQIVND (reference sequence). Trimming left V 1 base short and J 6 bases short, with 14 bases between. The CDR3 is 15 residues long. Here the CDR3 DNA reads TGTGCCAGTAGTATAGGGACGGTTGGGGGGGATACGCAGTATTTT. Protein product: CASSIGTVGGDTQYF.

On this clonotype: Germline and junction disagree at one end, which may indicate a read error. The genes are TRBV6-2 or TRBV6-3 and TRBJ2-7; D remains unclear. Germline lookup yields CDR1 MNHEY and CDR2 SVGEGT. The CDR3 totals 14 residues. The CDR3 DNA reads as TGTGCCAGCAGTTACAGGGTAGAGGTCTACGAGCGGTACTTC. Amino acid sequence: CASSYRVEVYERYF.

Of note for this clonotype: The junction differs from germline at one of its ends, possibly a read error. The chain recombines TRBV4-2 with TRBJ2-7; no definite D call. This CDR3 has 12 residues. CDR1 is LGHNA, CDR2 YNFKEQ, per germline. CDR3 sequence reads: CASSQELRYWDF. The CDR3 DNA reads TGTGCCAGCAGCCAAGAATTACGGTACTGGGACTTC.

The chain uses TRBV4-3 and TRBJ1-2; D perhaps matches TRBD1 (6 bases). Trimming stripped 5 bases from V and 5 bases from J, with 18 bases between. Germline V gives CDR1 LGHNA, CDR2 YSLEER. The length of the CDR3 is 15 residues. CDR3 loop: CASSSEDRKPYGYTF. DNA of the CDR3: TGCGCCAGCAGCTCAGAAGACAGGAAGCCTTATGGCTACACCTTC.

The chain uses TRBV28 and TRBJ2-7; D is unresolved. This CDR3 region has 12 residues. V gave up 8 bases and J gave up 3 bases, with 11 bases separating them. CDR1 is MDHEN and CDR2 is SYDVKM in the germline V gene. The CDR3 reads CASPALLYEQYF. CDR3 nucleotide sequence: TGTGCCAGCCCCGCTCTGCTCTACGAGCAGTACTTC.

This clonotype occurred a few times. The gene calls are TRBV7-9 and TRBJ1-2, with no clear D. The germline V and J ends were trimmed by 3 bases and 8 bases, with 10 bases remaining between them. CDR3 length: 12 amino acids. Germline CDR1 SEHNR, CDR2 FQNEAQ (reference sequence). The CDR3 sequence is CASSLNVGGYTF. CDR3 bases: TGTGCCAGCAGCTTGAACGTGGGCGGCTACACCTTC.

This clonotype occurred once. V usage is TRBV19 and J usage is TRBJ1-2; 7 nucleotides agree with TRBD1. V lost 1 base to trimming and J lost 3 bases; unmatched junction nucleotides: 11. The CDR3 covers 17 residues. Germline V gives CDR1 LNHDA, CDR2 SQIVND (reference sequence). CDR3 nucleotide sequence: TGTGCCAGTAGTATAGGTCGGGACAGCTCCCTCCACTATGGCTACACCTTC. Protein: CASSIGRDSSLHYGYTF.

This clonotype has a handful of counts. V and J are TRBV7-6 and TRBJ2-5, with TRBD1 as a possible D gene (6 bases). V was pared by 2 bases and J by 4 bases, with 11 bases between. CDR3 size: 14 residues. From germline, CDR1 is SGHVS and CDR2 FNYEAQ. This chain's CDR3 is CASSLTGLPETQYF. CDR3 DNA sequence: TGTGCCAGCAGCTTAACAGGGCTCCCAGAGACCCAGTACTTC.

V is TRBV19 and J is TRBJ1-2; maybe TRBD1 (6 bases). Germline CDR1 is LNHDA and CDR2 is SQIVND (reference sequence). The CDR3 consists of 15 residues. V lost 0 bases and J 2 bases, leaving 10 bases between the germline ends. CDR3 sequence (DNA): TGTGCCAGTAGTATAGATGACAGGACCAACTATGGCTACACCTTC. Amino acids: CASSIDDRTNYGYTF. The variable domain in full, with the rest retrieved from reference TRBV19 and TRBJ1-2, is DGGITQSPKYLFRKEGQNVTLSCEQNLNHDAMYWYRQDPGQGLRLIYYSQIVNDFQKGDIAEGYSVSREKKESFPLTVTSAQKNPTAFYLCASSIDDRTNYGYTFGSGTRLTVV.

The chain joins TRBV25-1 to TRBJ2-1, with a weak D call TRBD1 (5 bases). V dropped 3 bases and J dropped 8 bases, with 8 bases sitting between them. Per the germline V gene, CDR1 is MGHDK and CDR2 is SYGVNS. This CDR3 is built from 12 residues. CDR3 bases: TGTGCCAGCAGTGAGACAGTCCATGAGCAGTTCTTC. Translated: CASSETVHEQFF.

The table lists this clonotype with a few counts. The chain joins TRBV28 to TRBJ1-5; D not resolved. V dropped 3 bases and J dropped 6 bases, with 6 bases sitting between them. This CDR3 has 12 amino acids. Looked up from germline, CDR1 is MDHEN and CDR2 is SYDVKM. For the CDR3, the DNA is TGTGCCAGCAGTTTGGGCTTTCAGCCCCAGCATTTT. Translating it yields CASSLGFQPQHF. Variable domain in full (rest from reference TRBV28 and TRBJ1-5): DVKVTQSSRYLVKRTGEKVFLECVQDMDHENMFWYRQDPGLGLRLIYFSYDVKMKEKGDIPEGYSVSREKKERFSLILESASTNQTSMYLCASSLGFQPQHFGDGTRLSIL.

This chain links TRBV27 with TRBJ2-3; possibly TRBD2 for D (7 bases). The CDR3 sequence is 14 residues long. With 7 bases removed from V and 4 bases from J, the gap between germline ends came to 15 bases. CDR1 and CDR2 (germline): MNHEY, SMNVEV (reference sequence). Written as DNA, the CDR3 is TGTGCCAGCATTCCCCGGGGGGCTGCAGATACGCAGTATTTT. This sequence encodes CASIPRGAADTQYF.

This clonotype was detected only a few times. The V call is TRBV2, the J call TRBJ1-1, with D unresolved. Between the trimmed V and J ends, which lost 0 bases and 4 bases, there was a span of 12 bases. Germline-derived CDR1 and CDR2 are SNHLY and FYNNEI. This CDR3 has 15 residues. The CDR3: CASSEASPGGTEAFF. The CDR3 DNA sequence: TGTGCCAGCAGTGAAGCGTCACCCGGCGGCACTGAAGCTTTCTTT.

The chain has TRBV7-2 and TRBJ2-5; 11 bases are a match to TRBD2. Germline CDR1 reads SGHTA; CDR2 reads FQGNSA. The CDR3 contains 15 residues. V gave up 5 bases and J gave up 7 bases; unmatched junction bases: 9. The CDR3 bases are TGTGCCAGCAGCCCACTAGCGGGGGCCGGAGGGACCCAGTACTTC. This encodes CASSPLAGAGGTQYF.

The chain is built from TRBV10-3 and TRBJ2-6; 12 nucleotides align to TRBD1. V lost 6 bases to trimming and J lost 2 bases; unmatched junction nucleotides: 8. Germline-derived CDR1 and CDR2 are ENHRY and SYGVKD. The CDR3 covers 18 residues. The CDR3 reads CAISPGTGGPPGANVLTF. CDR3 DNA: TGTGCCATCAGCCCCGGGACAGGGGGCCCCCCTGGGGCCAACGTCCTGACTTTC.

In its sample, this clonotype was seen a few times. The chain recombines TRBV12-3 or TRBV12-4 with TRBJ1-5; D remains unclear. The CDR3 runs to 16 residues. The V end lost 0 bases, the J end lost 0 bases, and 9 bases lay between the germline ends. The CDR3 nucleotides read TGTGCCAGCAGTTTAGCGGGCAGACTTAGCAATCAGCCCCAGCATTTT. It specifies CASSLAGRLSNQPQHF.

The CDR3 here is CASSLQQETQYF. The CDR3 DNA is TGCGCCAGCAGTTTACAACAAGAGACCCAGTACTTC. The chain carries TRBV10-2 and TRBJ2-5; D gene unclear. V was cut by 5 bases and J by 2 bases, with 6 bases left in between. Looked up from germline, CDR1 is WSHSY and CDR2 is SAAADI. This CDR3 spans 12 amino acids.

This chain uses TRBV20-1 with TRBJ2-7, with 13 positions matching TRBD2. Germline trimming cut 5 bases from V and 4 bases from J; bases unmatched to any gene: 5. This CDR3 is 14 amino acids long. Germline-derived CDR1 and CDR2 are DFQATT and SNEGSKA (reference sequence). CDR3 sequence reads: CSAPPGLAGYEQYF. CDR3 bases: TGCAGTGCTCCGCCGGGACTAGCGGGGTACGAGCAGTACTTC.

This clonotype was seen only a few times. V gene TRBV19 combines with J gene TRBJ1-1, with a weak D call TRBD1 (5 bases). V was trimmed by 6 bases and J by 1 base, leaving 12 bases between them. This CDR3 is 14 amino acids long. Germline lookup yields CDR1 LNHDA and CDR2 SQIVND (reference sequence). CDR3 protein: CASRTGTENTEAFF. The CDR3 nucleotides read TGTGCCAGTAGGACGGGGACGGAGAACACTGAAGCTTTCTTT.

V usage is TRBV6-5 and J usage is TRBJ2-7, with TRBD1 identical over 7 bases. V lost 0 bases, J lost 0 bases, and 5 bases stayed unmatched. The CDR3 sequence is 16 residues long. Germline V CDR1 and CDR2: MNHEY, SVGAGI. The CDR3 protein is CASSYSTGYPSYEQYF. CDR3 sequence (DNA): TGTGCCAGCAGTTACTCGACAGGGTACCCCTCCTACGAGCAGTACTTC.

V and J are TRBV5-4 and TRBJ2-2, with 7 bases matching TRBD1. V shed 0 bases and J 4 bases; nucleotides not matched to a gene: 6. Per the germline V gene, CDR1 is SGHNT and CDR2 is YYREEE (reference sequence). The CDR3 has 16 amino acids. CDR3 DNA sequence: TGTGCCAGCAGCTTGGTTTTGACAGGGACCACCGGGGAGCTGTTTTTT. Translation gives CASSLVLTGTTGELFF.

The V call is TRBV7-2, the J call TRBJ1-2; unclear D gene. V shed 7 bases and J shed 7 bases, with 19 bases lying between them. The CDR3 is made up of 14 amino acids. The germline V gene encodes CDR1 SGHTA and CDR2 FQGNSA. DNA for the CDR3: TGTGCCAGCACTCCAGGCAGTACCCGGGGTGGCTACACCTTC. It is translated as CASTPGSTRGGYTF.

The rearrangement uses TRBV4-3 and TRBJ1-1; D remains ambiguous. V was trimmed by 5 bases and J by 7 bases, leaving 17 bases between them. CDR3 length: 14 amino acids. Germline CDR1 is LGHNA and CDR2 is YSLEER. As DNA, the CDR3 is TGCGCCAGCAGCAACCAAGTTAGTGTGGGTGAAGCTTTCTTT. Translation: CASSNQVSVGEAFF.

This clonotype showed up just a few times. The chain joins TRBV24-1 to TRBJ2-5; possible D gene TRBD1, 5 bases. The V and J ends lost 2 bases and 4 bases respectively, with 13 bases between them. The germline gives CDR1 KGHDR, CDR2 SFDVKD. The CDR3 sequence is 15 residues long. The CDR3 region is CATSDSRVRPETQYF. In DNA form, the CDR3 reads TGTGCCACCAGTGATTCCAGGGTTAGGCCAGAGACCCAGTACTTC.